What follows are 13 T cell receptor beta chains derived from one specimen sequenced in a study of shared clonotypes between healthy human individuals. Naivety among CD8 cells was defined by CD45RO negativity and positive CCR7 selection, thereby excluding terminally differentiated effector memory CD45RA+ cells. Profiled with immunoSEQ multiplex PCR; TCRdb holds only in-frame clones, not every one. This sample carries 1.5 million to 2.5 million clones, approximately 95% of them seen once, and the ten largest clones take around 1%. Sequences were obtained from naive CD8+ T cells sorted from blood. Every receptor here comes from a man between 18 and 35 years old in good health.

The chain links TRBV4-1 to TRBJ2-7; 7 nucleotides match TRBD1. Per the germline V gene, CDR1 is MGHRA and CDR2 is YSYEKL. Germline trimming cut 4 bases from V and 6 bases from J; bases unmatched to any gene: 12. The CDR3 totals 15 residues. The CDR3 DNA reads TGCGCCAGCAGCCCGTCCGGGACAGATAGGTCCGAGCAGTACTTC. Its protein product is CASSPSGTDRSEQYF.

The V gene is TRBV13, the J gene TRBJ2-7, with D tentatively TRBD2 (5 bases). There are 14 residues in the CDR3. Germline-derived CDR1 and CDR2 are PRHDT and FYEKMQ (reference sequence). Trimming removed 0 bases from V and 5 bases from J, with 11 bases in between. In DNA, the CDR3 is TGTGCCAGCAGCTTAGGAGCCACGGGGAACGAGCAGTACTTC. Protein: CASSLGATGNEQYF.

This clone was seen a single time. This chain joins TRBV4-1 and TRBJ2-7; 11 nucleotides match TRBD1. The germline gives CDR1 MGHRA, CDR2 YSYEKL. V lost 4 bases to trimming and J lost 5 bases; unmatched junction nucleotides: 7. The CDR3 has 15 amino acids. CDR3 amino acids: CASSRADRGLDEQYF. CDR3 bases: TGCGCCAGCAGCCGAGCGGACAGGGGGCTAGACGAGCAGTACTTC.

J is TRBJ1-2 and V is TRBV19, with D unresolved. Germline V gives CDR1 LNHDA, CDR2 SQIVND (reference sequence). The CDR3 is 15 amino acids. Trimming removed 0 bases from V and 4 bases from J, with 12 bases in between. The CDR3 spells CASSIDPNSLYGYTF. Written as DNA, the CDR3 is TGTGCCAGTAGTATAGATCCCAACAGCCTCTATGGCTACACCTTC. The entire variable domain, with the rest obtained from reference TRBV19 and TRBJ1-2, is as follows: DGGITQSPKYLFRKEGQNVTLSCEQNLNHDAMYWYRQDPGQGLRLIYYSQIVNDFQKGDIAEGYSVSREKKESFPLTVTSAQKNPTAFYLCASSIDPNSLYGYTFGSGTRLTVV.

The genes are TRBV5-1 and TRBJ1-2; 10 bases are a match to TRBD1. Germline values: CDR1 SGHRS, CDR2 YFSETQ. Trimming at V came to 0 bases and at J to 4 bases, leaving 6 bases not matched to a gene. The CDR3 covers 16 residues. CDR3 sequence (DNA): TGCGCCAGCAGCTTGGCCGACAGGGGGCTTGGCTATGGCTACACCTTC. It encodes CASSLADRGLGYGYTF. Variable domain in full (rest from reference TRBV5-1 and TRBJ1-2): KAGVTQTPRYLIKTRGQQVTLSCSPISGHRSVSWYQQTPGQGLQFLFEYFSETQRNKGNFPGRFSGRQFSNSRSEMNVSTLELGDSALYLCASSLADRGLGYGYTFGSGTRLTVV.

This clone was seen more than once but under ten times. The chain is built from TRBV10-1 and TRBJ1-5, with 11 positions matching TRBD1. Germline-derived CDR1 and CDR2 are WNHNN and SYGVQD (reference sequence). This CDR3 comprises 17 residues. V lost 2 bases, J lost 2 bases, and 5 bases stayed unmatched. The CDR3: CASSEGQGALGNQPQHF. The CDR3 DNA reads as TGCGCCAGCAGTGAGGGACAGGGGGCCCTCGGCAATCAGCCCCAGCATTTT.

This CDR3 reads CASSQVTAGYNEQFF. The CDR3 DNA reads as TGCGCCAGCAGCCAAGTTACAGCTGGCTACAATGAGCAGTTCTTC. The rearrangement links TRBV4-1 to TRBJ2-1; D is unresolved. The V and J ends lost 1 base and 3 bases respectively, with 10 bases between them. The CDR3 has 15 amino acids. CDR1 and CDR2 from the germline V gene are MGHRA and YSYEKL.

The CDR3 nucleotides read TGTGCCAGCAGCTTAGATCTTTGGGAGCAGTACTTC. The encoded protein is CASSLDLWEQYF. The V call is TRBV11-2, the J call TRBJ2-7, with no clear D. The CDR3 sequence is 12 residues long. V was clipped by 0 bases and J by 7 bases, with 7 bases between them. The germline gives CDR1 SGHAT, CDR2 FQNNGV.

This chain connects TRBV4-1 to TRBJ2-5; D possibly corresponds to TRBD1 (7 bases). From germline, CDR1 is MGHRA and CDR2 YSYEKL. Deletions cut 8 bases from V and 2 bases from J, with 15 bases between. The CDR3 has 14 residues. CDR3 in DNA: TGCGCCAGCCGAAAGGGGGCGGGACAAGAGACCCAGTACTTC. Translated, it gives CASRKGAGQETQYF.

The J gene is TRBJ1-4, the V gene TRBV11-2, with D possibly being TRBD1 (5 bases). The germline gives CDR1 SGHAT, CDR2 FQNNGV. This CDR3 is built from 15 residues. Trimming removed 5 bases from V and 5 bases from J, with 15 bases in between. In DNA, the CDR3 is TGTGCCAGCAGCCTCTACGGGGCGGTGAATGAAAAACTGTTTTTT. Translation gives CASSLYGAVNEKLFF.

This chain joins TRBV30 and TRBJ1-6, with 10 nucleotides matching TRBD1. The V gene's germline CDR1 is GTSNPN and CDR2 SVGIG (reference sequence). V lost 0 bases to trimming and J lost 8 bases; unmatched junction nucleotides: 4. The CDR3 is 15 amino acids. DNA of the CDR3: TGTGCCTGGAGTGTAACCGGGACAGGGGATTCACCCCTCCACTTT. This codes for CAWSVTGTGDSPLHF.

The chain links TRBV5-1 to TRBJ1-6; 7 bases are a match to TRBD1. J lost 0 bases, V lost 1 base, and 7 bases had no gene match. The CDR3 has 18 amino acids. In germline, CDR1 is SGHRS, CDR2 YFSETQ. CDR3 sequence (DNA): TGCGCCAGCAGCTTGACCCCCCGGGACAGCTCCTATAATTCACCCCTCCACTTT. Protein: CASSLTPRDSSYNSPLHF. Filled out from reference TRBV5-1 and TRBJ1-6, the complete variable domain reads KAGVTQTPRYLIKTRGQQVTLSCSPISGHRSVSWYQQTPGQGLQFLFEYFSETQRNKGNFPGRFSGRQFSNSRSEMNVSTLELGDSALYLCASSLTPRDSSYNSPLHFGNGTRLTVT.

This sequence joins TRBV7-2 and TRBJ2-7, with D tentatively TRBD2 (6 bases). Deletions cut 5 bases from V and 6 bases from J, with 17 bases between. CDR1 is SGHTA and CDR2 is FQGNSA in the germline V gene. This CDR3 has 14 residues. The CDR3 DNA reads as TGTGCCAGCAGCCCCCTGGTGGGGGGACCCGAGCAGTACTTC. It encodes CASSPLVGGPEQYF.